This TCR beta chain is from a study of T cell repertoires in cytomegalovirus infection. Study-wide points: Dominant in the ex vivo response were TCR beta clonotypes restricted by HLA-C and specific for CMV.

In germline, CDR1 is MGHRA, CDR2 YSYEKL. There are 12 residues in the CDR3. V lost 6 bases to trimming and J lost 9 bases, with 12 bases between them. Of note for this clonotype: Its target is unknown.

TCRdb re-called the reads with MiXCR, one entry per CDR3 protein. The data contain a few hundred thousand distinct CDR3 sequences, less than 20% of them singletons. The chain is built from TRBV4-1 and TRBJ2-1; possibly TRBD1 for D (6 bases). The sequence was collected from a human donor in good health (CMV status not recorded). Some clones in this sample may be carry-over from other donors' samples. Sequencing input: PBMCs. The CDR3 sequence is CASSFAQGEQFF. In DNA, the CDR3 is TGCGCCAGCAGTTTCGCACAGGGTGAGCAGTTCTTC.